One sample yielded the 25 T cell receptor beta chains listed below, sequenced in a study of blood T cell repertoires in COVID-19. Sequencing used immunoSEQ multiplex PCR; TCRdb keeps in-frame clones, though not all of them. The sample lists roughly 190,000 clones; more than 65% were seen once. What was sequenced was PBMCs or T cells enriched from blood (not recorded which). These receptors all come from a woman aged 45-65 years with acute COVID-19.

V gene TRBV6-2 or TRBV6-3 combines with J gene TRBJ2-1; TRBD2 might be the D (5 bases). This CDR3 region has 14 residues. From germline, CDR1 is MNHEY and CDR2 SVGEGT. Trimming shortened V by 5 bases and J by 4 bases, and 12 bases separated the two germline ends. The CDR3 nucleotides are TGTGCCAGCAGTAAGCGGCGACCATACAATGAGCAGTTCTTC. Encoded protein: CASSKRRPYNEQFF.

The chain carries TRBV3-1 (or the pseudogene TRBV3-2) and TRBJ2-1, with unresolved D. Germline V gene lookup returns CDR1 LGHDT and CDR2 YNNKEL (reference sequence). CDR3 length: 15 amino acids. Trimming took 4 bases from V and 4 from J, leaving 14 bases between them. CDR3 sequence (DNA): TGTGCCAGCAGCCCAAGCTGGTCCTATTACAATGAGCAGTTCTTC. Its protein is CASSPSWSYYNEQFF.

The genes are TRBV5-1 and TRBJ1-2, with unresolved D. The germline V gene has CDR1 SGHRS and CDR2 YFSETQ. The V and J ends lost 2 bases and 0 bases respectively, with 5 bases between them. The CDR3 is 13 residues long. CDR3 in amino acids: CASSFGANYGYTF. Written as DNA, the CDR3 is TGCGCCAGCAGCTTTGGAGCTAACTATGGCTACACCTTC. The full variable domain, completed using reference TRBV5-1 and TRBJ1-2, is KAGVTQTPRYLIKTRGQQVTLSCSPISGHRSVSWYQQTPGQGLQFLFEYFSETQRNKGNFPGRFSGRQFSNSRSEMNVSTLELGDSALYLCASSFGANYGYTFGSGTRLTVV.

The chain links TRBV2 to TRBJ1-1; the D is unclear. The germline V gene has CDR1 SNHLY and CDR2 FYNNEI. The germline V and J ends were trimmed by 5 bases and 4 bases, with 14 bases remaining between them. The CDR3 totals 14 residues. The CDR3 is CASSLRKGGTEAFF. The CDR3 DNA reads as TGTGCCAGCAGTCTCAGGAAAGGAGGCACTGAAGCTTTCTTT.

This chain links TRBV6-5 with TRBJ1-2; TRBD1 matches 9 bases. The junction had 3 bases not matched to a gene; V was cut back by 7 bases and J by 6 bases. This CDR3 region has 12 residues. Germline V gene data show CDR1 as MNHEY and CDR2 as SVGAGI. CDR3 nucleotides: TGTGCCAGCAAAGGACAGGGGCATGGCTACACCTTC. This gives the protein CASKGQGHGYTF.

This clone was counted only a few times. This chain connects TRBV24-1 to TRBJ2-1; D is unresolved. Germline CDR1 KGHDR, CDR2 SFDVKD. The CDR3 is 12 amino acids. Between the trimmed V and J ends, which lost 4 bases and 5 bases, there was a span of 5 bases. As DNA, the CDR3 is TGTGCCACCAGTGACCAGGACAATGAGCAGTTCTTC. Amino acids: CATSDQDNEQFF.

The genes are TRBV28 and TRBJ1-4; TRBD1 matches at 9 bases. This CDR3 spans 14 amino acids. CDR1 is MDHEN and CDR2 is SYDVKM in the germline V gene. The V and J ends lost 6 bases and 3 bases, in that order; junction bases with no gene match: 2. In DNA form, the CDR3 reads TGTGCCAGCAGCGGGACAGGGCCTAATGAAAAACTGTTTTTT. As protein: CASSGTGPNEKLFF.

The J gene is TRBJ1-4, the V gene TRBV6-5; 8 nucleotides line up with TRBD1. Per germline, CDR1 MNHEY and CDR2 SVGAGI. This CDR3 has 13 amino acids. The ends lost 7 bases at V and 11 bases at J; junction bases unmatched: 9. The CDR3 sequence is CASKRGTGGKLFF. The CDR3 coding sequence is TGTGCCAGCAAACGGGGCACAGGGGGGAAACTGTTTTTT.

The J gene is TRBJ2-1, the V gene TRBV19; possibly TRBD2 for D (5 bases). The CDR3 runs 15 residues. Germline assignment: CDR1 LNHDA and CDR2 SQIVND (reference sequence). V was pared by 3 bases and J by 6 bases, with 15 bases between. The DNA of the CDR3 is TGTGCCAGTAGTATTTTGGCACGGGGAGCCAATGAGCAGTTCTTC. It codes for CASSILARGANEQFF.

The chain is built from TRBV12-3 or TRBV12-4 and TRBJ1-5, with 7 bases matching TRBD1. The V segment lost 6 bases and the J segment 6 bases; nucleotides outside the gene matches: 5. The CDR3 extends over 13 amino acids. Here the CDR3 reads CASRGTVSQPQHF. CDR3 sequence (DNA): TGTGCCAGCAGAGGGACAGTTAGTCAGCCCCAGCATTTT.

The rearrangement links TRBV28 to TRBJ1-3; D might be TRBD1 (5 bases). The CDR3 covers 16 residues. CDR1 MDHEN and CDR2 SYDVKM come from the germline V gene. V dropped 5 bases and J dropped 1 base, with 15 bases sitting between them. The chain's CDR3 is CASSPALRVSGNTIYF. CDR3 DNA: TGTGCCAGCAGTCCCGCACTCAGGGTTTCTGGAAACACCATATATTTT.

The chain has TRBV6-4 and TRBJ2-2, with D tentatively TRBD2 (5 bases). Germline V gene data show CDR1 as MRHNA and CDR2 as SNTAGT. The CDR3 extends over 16 amino acids. Trimming took off 2 bases at V and 6 bases at J, with 16 bases between the two ends. The CDR3 region has the DNA TGTGCCAGCAGTGACCGGCTTCCGCCGAGGGCCGGGGAGCTGTTTTTT. Residues: CASSDRLPPRAGELFF.

This clone was found once. The chain is built from TRBV19 and TRBJ1-1; D unclear. Trimming pared 5 bases from V and 1 base from J, leaving 11 bases between. The germline V gene has CDR1 LNHDA and CDR2 SQIVND (reference sequence). CDR3 length equals 14 residues. DNA for the CDR3: TGTGCCAGTAGTTCCCACTCAGGGAACACTGAAGCTTTCTTT. Its protein product is CASSSHSGNTEAFF.

The chain employs TRBV6-5 and TRBJ1-3; tentatively, D is TRBD1 (5 bases). The CDR3 totals 15 residues. Looked up from germline, CDR1 is MNHEY and CDR2 is SVGAGI. The V end was cut by 5 bases, the J end by 1 base, with 12 bases between. This CDR3 is CASSLDTASGNTIYF. The CDR3 region has the DNA TGTGCCAGCAGTCTGGACACTGCTTCTGGAAACACCATATATTTT.

This chain uses TRBV24-1 with TRBJ2-1; TRBD1 matches 12 bases. Germline V gene sequence: CDR1 KGHDR, CDR2 SFDVKD. V lost 7 bases, J lost 6 bases, and 9 bases stayed unmatched. The CDR3 consists of 16 residues. CDR3 sequence reads: CATRDPGQGAFNEQFF. The DNA for the CDR3 is TGTGCCACCAGGGACCCGGGACAGGGGGCATTCAATGAGCAGTTCTTC.

The chain carries TRBV6-6 and TRBJ1-2; 10 nucleotides match TRBD1. Germline assignment: CDR1 MNHNY and CDR2 SVGAGI (reference sequence). With V trimmed by 5 bases and J by 5 bases, 8 bases remained unmatched. The CDR3 spans 15 residues. In nucleotides, the CDR3 is TGTGCCAGCAGTCCTGATTCGGGACAGGGGTATGGCTACACCTTC. Translated, it gives CASSPDSGQGYGYTF.

In this sample, this clone turned up many times. This chain connects TRBV5-8 to TRBJ2-4; 11 nucleotides match TRBD1. V trimming: 2 bases; J trimming: 4 bases; junction bases outside the gene matches: 2. CDR3 size: 15 residues. CDR1 and CDR2 from the germline V gene are SGHTS and YDEGEE. This CDR3 reads CASSLGQGAKNIQYF. As DNA, the CDR3 is TGTGCCAGCAGCTTAGGACAGGGGGCAAAAAACATTCAGTACTTC.

The chain uses TRBV4-2 and TRBJ2-5; a possible D gene is TRBD2 (7 bases). Germline V gives CDR1 LGHNA, CDR2 YNFKEQ. V was cut by 0 bases and J by 5 bases, with 16 bases left in between. The CDR3 is 16 residues long. CDR3 residues: CASSQEGGTKFETQYF. The CDR3 nucleotides are TGTGCCAGCAGCCAAGAAGGGGGGACTAAGTTTGAGACCCAGTACTTC.

J is TRBJ1-2 and V is TRBV5-6; D is undetermined. The CDR3 runs to 18 residues. Germline CDR1 is SGHDT and CDR2 is YYEEEE. Trimming removed 3 bases at V and 8 bases at J, with 29 bases between. For the CDR3, the DNA is TGTGCCAGCAGCTCTACCGGGATCGGACGGATATACTCTGGGGGCTACACCTTC. As protein: CASSSTGIGRIYSGGYTF.

This clone was counted a few times. J is TRBJ2-2 and V is TRBV24-1; 10 bases are shared with TRBD2. The V gene end was trimmed by 1 base and the J gene end by 4 bases; junction bases not matched to a gene: 2. The CDR3 totals 16 residues. CDR1 is KGHDR, CDR2 SFDVKD, per germline. The DNA for the CDR3 is TGTGCCACCAGTGATTTTAGGACTAGCGGCACCGGGGAGCTGTTTTTT. As protein: CATSDFRTSGTGELFF.

V is TRBV18 and J is TRBJ1-1; 8 bases agree with TRBD1. V shed 3 bases, J shed 11 bases, and the junction held 8 bases outside the gene matches. This CDR3 comprises 13 residues. The germline V gene encodes CDR1 KGHSH and CDR2 LQKENI. CDR3 DNA sequence: TGTGCCAGCTCACCCGGACAGGGTGAGATGGCTTTCTTT. Translation gives CASSPGQGEMAFF. The entire variable domain, with the rest obtained from reference TRBV18 and TRBJ1-1, is as follows: NAGVMQNPRHLVRRRGQEARLRCSPMKGHSHVYWYRQLPEEGLKFMVYLQKENIIDESGMPKERFSAEFPKEGPSILRIQQVVRGDSAAYFCASSPGQGEMAFFGQGTRLTVV.

This clone was seen once. The rearrangement uses TRBV5-8 and TRBJ1-5, with a possible D match to TRBD1 (5 bases). V was clipped by 4 bases and J by 6 bases, with 11 bases between them. Germline V gene lookup returns CDR1 SGHTS and CDR2 YDEGEE. The CDR3 has 13 residues. Here the CDR3 DNA reads TGTGCCAGCAGCGCACAGGTGGCTCAGCCCCAGCATTTT. This codes for CASSAQVAQPQHF.

CDR3 nucleotide sequence: TGTGCCAGCAGTCAGGTAGCGGGGGGCTACAATGAGCAGTTCTTC. Translating gives CASSQVAGGYNEQFF. The chain links TRBV28 to TRBJ2-1; TRBD2 agrees at 10 bases. The germline V gene has CDR1 MDHEN and CDR2 SYDVKM. This CDR3 spans 15 amino acids. The V gene end was trimmed by 5 bases and the J gene end by 3 bases; junction bases not matched to a gene: 4.

The J gene is TRBJ2-7, the V gene TRBV5-6; TRBD1 matches 10 bases. The CDR3 is 16 residues long. Germline V gene sequence: CDR1 SGHDT, CDR2 YYEEEE. V lost 4 bases, J lost 5 bases, and 12 bases stayed unmatched. CDR3 loop: CASSNWLGTGVHEQYV. The CDR3 nucleotides read TGTGCCAGCAGCAATTGGCTTGGGACAGGGGTCCACGAGCAGTACGTC.

This chain connects TRBV2 to TRBJ2-7, with TRBD2 as a possible D gene (6 bases). This CDR3 has 12 residues. The germline CDR1 and CDR2 sequences are SNHLY and FYNNEI. Between the trimmed V and J ends, which lost 5 bases and 6 bases, there was a span of 11 bases. The CDR3 DNA follows: TGTGCCAGCAGTCTGGCGGGGCCCGAGCAGTACGTC. It codes for CASSLAGPEQYV.